This T cell receptor beta chain was profiled in a study of identical twins. The CDR3 is 16 amino acids. V was clipped by 1 base and J by 7 bases; unmatched bases: 11. CDR1 is SGHVS and CDR2 is FNYEAQ in the germline V gene. One entry per CDR3 protein, called by TCRdb with MiXCR from the 5' RACE reads. The sample lists approximately 230,000 distinct CDR3 sequences; under 8.5% were seen once. This clonotype was found a few times. Its antigen is still unknown. Study-wide findings and caveats: One should note that invariant MAIT and iNKT cells could partly confound zero-insertion analyses.

These data also formed part of another study, on T cells expressing NK-cell markers. From that report: Beta-chain profiling covered CD3+CD56+NKG2C+, CD3+CD56+NKG2C- and CD3+CD56-NKG2C+ sorted subsets. The CD3+CD56-NKG2C+ fraction was also led by these clonotypes in a few donors.

This sequence was found in a woman aged 18-35 years in good health. Material for sequencing was CD8+ T cells sorted from blood. The J gene is TRBJ2-7, the V gene TRBV7-6; 9 positions match TRBD2. In DNA form, the CDR3 reads TGTGCCAGCAGCTTAGGGGCGGGAGGGGCCTCTCGAGAGCAGTACTTC. Translating gives CASSLGAGGASREQYF.